This passage covers 9 T cell receptor beta chains from one sample sequenced in a study of blood T cell repertoires in COVID-19. Profiled with immunoSEQ multiplex PCR; TCRdb holds only in-frame clones, not every one. The repertoire holds 200,000 or so clones, with 88% as singletons. The sample consisted of peripheral blood. These receptors were taken from a woman in her sixties or seventies with acute or convalescent COVID-19.

This chain connects TRBV6-5 to TRBJ1-1; the match to TRBD1 covers 7 bases. Per germline, CDR1 MNHEY and CDR2 SVGAGI. The CDR3 has 14 residues. Germline trimming cut 2 bases from V and 4 bases from J; bases unmatched to any gene: 4. The CDR3 DNA is TGTGCCAGCAGTTACCGGGGACAGACCACTGAAGCTTTCTTT. This encodes CASSYRGQTTEAFF.

The chain carries TRBV15 and TRBJ2-4; possible D gene TRBD2, 6 bases. The CDR3 has 14 amino acids. Germline CDR1 and CDR2: LNHNV and YYDKDF (reference sequence). V was trimmed by 6 bases and J by 4 bases, leaving 13 bases between them. CDR3 loop: CATRGGGAKNIQYF. CDR3 nucleotide sequence: TGTGCCACCAGAGGTGGAGGGGCAAAAAACATTCAGTACTTC.

The rearrangement uses TRBV9 and TRBJ1-6; 8 positions match TRBD1. Germline trimming cut 0 bases from V and 9 bases from J; bases unmatched to any gene: 2. Germline values: CDR1 SGDLS, CDR2 YYNGEE. There are 14 residues in the CDR3. CDR3 loop: CASSVETGVSPLHF. The CDR3 bases are TGTGCCAGCAGCGTAGAGACAGGGGTTTCACCCCTCCACTTT.

The chain combines TRBV5-1 with TRBJ1-1; 8 nucleotides agree with TRBD1. The V gene end was trimmed by 2 bases and the J gene end by 4 bases; junction bases not matched to a gene: 1. Germline lookup yields CDR1 SGHRS and CDR2 YFSETQ. This CDR3 contains 13 residues. The CDR3 DNA is TGCGCCAGCAGCTTTACAGGGGGCACTGAAGCTTTCTTT. Translating gives CASSFTGGTEAFF.

CDR3 sequence: CASSHLREPYNEQFF. The CDR3 region has the DNA TGTGCCAGCAGCCATTTGCGGGAACCATACAATGAGCAGTTCTTC. The chain couples TRBV3-1 (or the pseudogene TRBV3-2) to TRBJ2-1, with D perhaps matching TRBD2 (6 bases). V lost 3 bases to trimming and J lost 4 bases, with 13 bases between them. The CDR3 is 15 residues long. Germline CDR1 LGHDT, CDR2 YNNKEL (reference sequence).

The chain uses TRBV9 and TRBJ2-1, with TRBD2 matching 13 bases. With V trimmed by 3 bases and J by 6 bases, 3 bases remained unmatched. CDR1 and CDR2 from the germline V gene are SGDLS and YYNGEE. This CDR3 comprises 15 residues. The CDR3 bases are TGTGCCAGCAGCGAACGACTAGCGGGAGGCAATGAGCAGTTCTTC. This translates into CASSERLAGGNEQFF.

The chain has TRBV9 and TRBJ2-3; 13 nucleotides agree with TRBD2. The junction had 9 bases not matched to a gene; V was cut back by 5 bases and J by 3 bases. The CDR3 loop spans 17 amino acids. Germline values: CDR1 SGDLS, CDR2 YYNGEE. The chain's CDR3 is CASSGLAGELGTDTQYF. The CDR3 DNA is TGTGCCAGCAGTGGACTAGCGGGAGAATTAGGAACAGATACGCAGTATTTT. Filled out from reference TRBV9 and TRBJ2-3, the complete variable domain reads DSGVTQTPKHLITATGQRVTLRCSPRSGDLSVYWYQQSLDQGLQFLIQYYNGEERAKGNILERFSAQQFPDLHSELNLSSLELGDSALYFCASSGLAGELGTDTQYFGPGTRLTVL.

The gene calls are TRBV19 and TRBJ1-2, with D maybe TRBD1 (5 bases). The CDR3 is made up of 16 amino acids. The V and J ends lost 3 bases and 7 bases respectively, with 21 bases between them. CDR1 is LNHDA and CDR2 is SQIVND in the germline V gene (reference sequence). CDR3 bases: TGTGCCAGTAGTATGGGGCGGATGCAGGTCTTAGGTGGCTACACCTTC. Its translation: CASSMGRMQVLGGYTF. The variable domain in full, completed from reference TRBV19 and TRBJ1-2, reads DGGITQSPKYLFRKEGQNVTLSCEQNLNHDAMYWYRQDPGQGLRLIYYSQIVNDFQKGDIAEGYSVSREKKESFPLTVTSAQKNPTAFYLCASSMGRMQVLGGYTFGSGTRLTVV.

J is TRBJ2-1 and V is TRBV5-6, with D unresolved. The CDR3 is made up of 15 amino acids. Trimming removed 1 base from V and 7 bases from J, with 15 bases in between. From germline, CDR1 is SGHDT and CDR2 YYEEEE. The DNA of the CDR3 is TGTGCCAGCAGCTTGAGACTGCTTCCTTTTAATGAGCAGTTCTTC. Its translation is CASSLRLLPFNEQFF.